This T cell receptor beta chain was profiled in a study of T cell responses to AZD1222 COVID-19 vaccine. V dropped 5 bases and J dropped 7 bases, with 18 bases sitting between them. There are 14 residues in the CDR3. In germline, CDR1 is SGHDT, CDR2 YYEEEE. TCRdb's copy holds only in-frame clones and misses some; the assay was immunoSEQ multiplex PCR. The data hold approximately 100,000 clones, with roughly 89% observed a single time. The chain combines TRBV5-6 with TRBJ1-2, with D unresolved. This clonotype originated in an adult in good health. The specimen was peripheral blood, collected on day 0 of AZD1222 vaccination. CDR3 in DNA: TGTGCCAGCAGGGGTAGCGGAGGAGTGCCTGGCTACACCTTC. Translated, it gives CASRGSGGVPGYTF. Variable domain in full (rest from reference TRBV5-6 and TRBJ1-2): DAGVTQSPTHLIKTRGQQVTLRCSPKSGHDTVSWYQQALGQGPQFIFQYYEEEERQRGNFPDRFSGHQFPNYSSELNVNALLLGDSALYLCASRGSGGVPGYTFGSGTRLTVV.